The subject of this entry is one TCR beta chain. The data derive from a study of control samples from healthy donors and cancer patients. Method: immunoSEQ multiplex PCR; TCRdb's copy keeps in-frame clones and lacks some. This table has 95,000 to 150,000 clones, roughly 86% appearing once. The germline gives CDR1 LGHNA, CDR2 YSLEER. CDR3 size: 14 residues. V dropped 4 bases and J dropped 2; count of bases not matched to a gene: 4. The sequencing input was blood. The sequence came from a man aged 60 to 69 in good health. The rearrangement links TRBV4-3 to TRBJ1-1, with 7 bases that match TRBD1. The CDR3 is CASSLGQTNTEAFF. The DNA of the CDR3 is TGCGCCAGCAGCCTGGGACAGACTAACACTGAAGCTTTCTTT.